Listed below are T cell receptor beta chains from one sample, sequenced in a study of identical twins' blood T cells. TCRdb called the 5' RACE reads again in MiXCR, with one record for every CDR3 protein. The sample shows 300,000 to 450,000 distinct CDR3 sequences, over 25% of them seen only once. Input material: PBMCs. The receptors shown here come from a woman aged 18-49 years in good health. CDR3s include the opening cysteine and the closing phenylalanine or tryptophan. Fields, in order: clone size, V gene, J gene, D gene, CDR3 protein, CDR3 DNA. The D gene is left open where the match is weak. Only some rows state a clone size, as once, few, many or a class for expanded clones.

clone_size: few; v_call: TRBV20-1; j_call: TRBJ2-3; d_call: TRBD2; cdr3_aa: CSADPAGAPDTQYF; cdr3_nt: TGCAGTGCGGACCCAGCGGGAGCCCCAGATACGCAGTATTTT
clone_size: NA; v_call: TRBV20-1; j_call: TRBJ2-2; d_call: NA; cdr3_aa: CSARRGPTGELFF; cdr3_nt: TGCAGTGCTAGAAGAGGGCCGACCGGGGAGCTGTTTTTT
clone_size: NA; v_call: TRBV10-3; j_call: TRBJ1-5; d_call: NA; cdr3_aa: CAISGPLGGQPQHF; cdr3_nt: TGTGCCATCAGTGGCCCGTTGGGGGGTCAGCCCCAGCATTTT
clone_size: few; v_call: TRBV29-1; j_call: TRBJ2-4; d_call: NA; cdr3_aa: CSVEFPKNIQYF; cdr3_nt: TGCAGCGTTGAATTTCCTAAAAACATTCAGTACTTC
clone_size: NA; v_call: TRBV11-2; j_call: TRBJ1-4; d_call: NA; cdr3_aa: CASSLSRDEKLFF; cdr3_nt: TGTGCCAGCAGCTTAAGCAGGGATGAAAAACTGTTTTTT
clone_size: NA; v_call: TRBV5-1; j_call: TRBJ2-1; d_call: TRBD2; cdr3_aa: CASSLLAGNEQFF; cdr3_nt: TGCGCCAGCAGCTTGCTAGCGGGTAATGAGCAGTTCTTC
clone_size: NA; v_call: TRBV4-1; j_call: TRBJ1-3; d_call: NA; cdr3_aa: CASSQDYARNTIYF; cdr3_nt: TGCGCCAGCAGCCAAGACTACGCGCGAAACACCATATATTTT
clone_size: NA; v_call: TRBV5-1; j_call: TRBJ2-2; d_call: NA; cdr3_aa: CASSLVADTGELFF; cdr3_nt: TGCGCCAGCAGCTTGGTGGCGGACACCGGGGAGCTGTTTTTT
clone_size: few; v_call: TRBV10-2; j_call: TRBJ2-7; d_call: NA; cdr3_aa: CSSSTLLFGEQYF; cdr3_nt: TGCTCCAGCAGCACTCTCTTGTTCGGAGAGCAGTACTTC
clone_size: NA; v_call: TRBV19; j_call: TRBJ2-2; d_call: NA; cdr3_aa: CASSMRGHYTGELFF; cdr3_nt: TGTGCCAGTAGTATGAGGGGACACTACACCGGGGAGCTGTTTTTT
clone_size: NA; v_call: TRBV3-1; j_call: TRBJ2-1; d_call: NA; cdr3_aa: CASSQVWLGDNEQFF; cdr3_nt: TGTGCCAGCAGCCAAGTATGGCTGGGAGACAATGAGCAGTTCTTC
clone_size: few; v_call: TRBV20-1; j_call: TRBJ2-5; d_call: TRBD2; cdr3_aa: CSARDVGGGPETQYF; cdr3_nt: TGCAGTGCTAGAGATGTTGGCGGGGGGCCGGAGACCCAGTACTTC
clone_size: NA; v_call: TRBV20-1; j_call: TRBJ2-1; d_call: NA; cdr3_aa: CSALRVNEQFF; cdr3_nt: TGCAGTGCTCTCCGGGTCAATGAGCAGTTCTTC
clone_size: NA; v_call: TRBV6-1; j_call: TRBJ2-1; d_call: TRBD2; cdr3_aa: CASRKGTSGNDEQFF; cdr3_nt: TGTGCCAGCAGAAAAGGGACTAGCGGAAACGATGAGCAGTTCTTC
clone_size: few; v_call: TRBV12-3/TRBV12-4; j_call: TRBJ1-1; d_call: NA; cdr3_aa: CASSFSYSSNTEAFF; cdr3_nt: TGTGCCAGCAGTTTTTCCTACTCGTCGAACACTGAAGCTTTCTTT
clone_size: few; v_call: TRBV20-1; j_call: TRBJ2-3; d_call: TRBD2; cdr3_aa: CSARGLAESTDTQYF; cdr3_nt: TGCAGTGCTAGAGGCCTAGCGGAGAGCACAGATACGCAGTATTTT
clone_size: many; v_call: TRBV12-3/TRBV12-4; j_call: TRBJ2-7; d_call: NA; cdr3_aa: CASSPHPGTDTYEQYF; cdr3_nt: TGTGCCAGCAGTCCCCATCCCGGGACGGACACCTACGAGCAGTACTTC
clone_size: NA; v_call: TRBV4-3; j_call: TRBJ2-1; d_call: NA; cdr3_aa: CASSQSEGNEQFF; cdr3_nt: TGCGCCAGCAGCCAGTCCGAGGGCAATGAGCAGTTCTTC
clone_size: NA; v_call: TRBV7-9; j_call: TRBJ2-5; d_call: NA; cdr3_aa: CASSPAVAPETQYF; cdr3_nt: TGTGCCAGCAGCCCAGCGGTAGCGCCGGAGACCCAGTACTTC
clone_size: many; v_call: TRBV4-1; j_call: TRBJ1-6; d_call: NA; cdr3_aa: CASSHPGVTNSPLHF; cdr3_nt: TGCGCCAGCAGCCATCCAGGGGTTACGAATTCACCCCTCCACTTT
clone_size: few; v_call: TRBV19; j_call: TRBJ2-1; d_call: TRBD1; cdr3_aa: CASSPRTGRDEQFF; cdr3_nt: TGTGCCAGTAGTCCCCGGACAGGGCGCGATGAGCAGTTCTTC
clone_size: few; v_call: TRBV7-2; j_call: TRBJ1-1; d_call: NA; cdr3_aa: CASSYSGTYNTEAFF; cdr3_nt: TGTGCCAGCAGCTACTCCGGGACATACAACACTGAAGCTTTCTTT
clone_size: NA; v_call: TRBV11-3; j_call: TRBJ1-1; d_call: TRBD1; cdr3_aa: CASSLEQGASEAFF; cdr3_nt: TGTGCCAGCAGCTTAGAACAGGGGGCCTCTGAAGCTTTCTTT
clone_size: many; v_call: TRBV18; j_call: TRBJ1-3; d_call: NA; cdr3_aa: CASSPAQRSGNTIYF; cdr3_nt: TGTGCCAGCTCACCAGCACAGCGCTCTGGAAACACCATATATTTT
clone_size: NA; v_call: TRBV7-2; j_call: TRBJ1-2; d_call: NA; cdr3_aa: CASSQTTGLYGYTF; cdr3_nt: TGTGCCAGCAGCCAAACGACAGGTCTTTATGGCTACACCTTC
clone_size: few; v_call: TRBV11-3; j_call: TRBJ1-2; d_call: TRBD1; cdr3_aa: CASSLKGTGRYGYTF; cdr3_nt: TGTGCCAGCAGCTTGAAGGGGACAGGGAGGTATGGCTACACCTTC
clone_size: NA; v_call: TRBV20-1; j_call: TRBJ2-3; d_call: TRBD2; cdr3_aa: CSARAFPAGGITDTQYF; cdr3_nt: TGCAGTGCTAGAGCTTTTCCAGCGGGAGGAATCACAGATACGCAGTATTTT
clone_size: few; v_call: TRBV12-3/TRBV12-4; j_call: TRBJ2-1; d_call: TRBD2; cdr3_aa: CASSLGPSGYNEQFF; cdr3_nt: TGTGCCAGCAGTTTAGGTCCTAGCGGCTACAATGAGCAGTTCTTC
clone_size: few; v_call: TRBV5-1; j_call: TRBJ2-5; d_call: TRBD2; cdr3_aa: CASRRTSAQETQYF; cdr3_nt: TGCGCCAGCAGGCGGACTAGCGCCCAAGAGACCCAGTACTTC
clone_size: few; v_call: TRBV12-3/TRBV12-4; j_call: TRBJ1-4; d_call: NA; cdr3_aa: CASRAGVTTNEKLFF; cdr3_nt: TGTGCCAGCAGGGCGGGGGTCACAACTAATGAAAAACTGTTTTTT
clone_size: few; v_call: TRBV7-9; j_call: TRBJ2-1; d_call: TRBD2; cdr3_aa: CASSFLADGGWYEQFF; cdr3_nt: TGTGCCAGCAGCTTTTTGGCTGACGGGGGGTGGTATGAGCAGTTCTTC
clone_size: few; v_call: TRBV5-5; j_call: TRBJ2-1; d_call: NA; cdr3_aa: CASSLGAPNEQFF; cdr3_nt: TGTGCCAGCAGCTTGGGAGCCCCCAATGAGCAGTTCTTC
clone_size: NA; v_call: TRBV7-8; j_call: TRBJ2-3; d_call: TRBD2; cdr3_aa: CASSLNRGGTDTQYF; cdr3_nt: TGTGCCAGCAGCTTAAACCGCGGGGGAACAGATACGCAGTATTTT
clone_size: NA; v_call: TRBV12-3/TRBV12-4; j_call: TRBJ2-3; d_call: NA; cdr3_aa: CASSASILSTYTDTRYF; cdr3_nt: TGTGCCAGCAGTGCTTCTATACTATCCACTTACACAGATACGCGGTATTTT
clone_size: few; v_call: TRBV5-6; j_call: TRBJ1-2; d_call: NA; cdr3_aa: CASTSPRGTYGYTF; cdr3_nt: TGTGCCAGCACCTCGCCCCGGGGGACCTATGGCTACACCTTC
clone_size: many; v_call: TRBV18; j_call: TRBJ1-1; d_call: NA; cdr3_aa: CASSPTQENTEAFF; cdr3_nt: TGTGCCAGCTCACCCACACAGGAGAACACTGAAGCTTTCTTT
clone_size: NA; v_call: TRBV12-3/TRBV12-4; j_call: TRBJ1-5; d_call: NA; cdr3_aa: CASSLGDINQPQHF; cdr3_nt: TGTGCCAGCAGTCTGGGGGACATCAATCAGCCCCAGCATTTT
clone_size: many; v_call: TRBV29-1; j_call: TRBJ2-4; d_call: NA; cdr3_aa: CSVGGAQNIQYF; cdr3_nt: TGCAGCGTTGGAGGGGCCCAAAACATTCAGTACTTC
clone_size: NA; v_call: TRBV19; j_call: TRBJ1-5; d_call: NA; cdr3_aa: CASSMGLAGLNQPQHF; cdr3_nt: TGTGCCAGTAGTATGGGTCTGGCAGGTCTCAATCAGCCCCAGCATTTT
clone_size: NA; v_call: TRBV19; j_call: TRBJ1-5; d_call: TRBD1; cdr3_aa: CASGQGARQPQHF; cdr3_nt: TGTGCCAGTGGACAGGGGGCTAGACAGCCCCAGCATTTT
clone_size: NA; v_call: TRBV12-5; j_call: TRBJ2-1; d_call: TRBD2; cdr3_aa: CASGSERGSGNEQFF; cdr3_nt: TGTGCTAGTGGTTCTGAGCGGGGAAGTGGCAATGAGCAGTTCTTC
clone_size: NA; v_call: TRBV20-1; j_call: TRBJ2-7; d_call: TRBD2; cdr3_aa: CSARDYSYEQYF; cdr3_nt: TGCAGTGCTCGGGACTACTCCTACGAGCAGTACTTC
clone_size: many; v_call: TRBV14; j_call: TRBJ2-3; d_call: NA; cdr3_aa: CASSPGQIRQYF; cdr3_nt: TGTGCCAGCAGCCCTGGACAGATAAGGCAGTATTTT
clone_size: NA; v_call: TRBV6-6; j_call: TRBJ2-1; d_call: TRBD2; cdr3_aa: CASSYSPSGGREQFF; cdr3_nt: TGTGCCAGCAGTTACAGTCCTAGCGGGGGACGTGAGCAGTTCTTC
clone_size: NA; v_call: TRBV27; j_call: TRBJ1-2; d_call: NA; cdr3_aa: CASRMSNSDYGYAF; cdr3_nt: TGTGCCAGCCGCATGTCCAATTCCGACTATGGCTACGCCTTC
clone_size: few; v_call: TRBV12-3/TRBV12-4; j_call: TRBJ1-2; d_call: NA; cdr3_aa: CASSFNRVPGYTF; cdr3_nt: TGTGCCAGCAGTTTTAACAGGGTGCCTGGCTACACCTTC
clone_size: NA; v_call: TRBV9; j_call: TRBJ2-2; d_call: TRBD2; cdr3_aa: CASSKRGGNTGELFF; cdr3_nt: TGTGCCAGCAGCAAGCGGGGGGGTAATACCGGGGAGCTGTTTTTT